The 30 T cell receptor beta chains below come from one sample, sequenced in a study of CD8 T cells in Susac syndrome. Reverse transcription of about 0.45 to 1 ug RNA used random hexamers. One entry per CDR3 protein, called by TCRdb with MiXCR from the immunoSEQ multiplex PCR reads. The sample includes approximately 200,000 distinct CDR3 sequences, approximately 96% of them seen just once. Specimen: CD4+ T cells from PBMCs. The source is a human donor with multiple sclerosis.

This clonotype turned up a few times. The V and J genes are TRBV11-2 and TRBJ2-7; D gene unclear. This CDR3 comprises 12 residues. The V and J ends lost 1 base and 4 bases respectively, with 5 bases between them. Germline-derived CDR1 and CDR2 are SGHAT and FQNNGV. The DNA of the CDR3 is TGTGCCAGCAGCTTAGGGCAGTACGAGCAGTACTTC. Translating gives CASSLGQYEQYF.

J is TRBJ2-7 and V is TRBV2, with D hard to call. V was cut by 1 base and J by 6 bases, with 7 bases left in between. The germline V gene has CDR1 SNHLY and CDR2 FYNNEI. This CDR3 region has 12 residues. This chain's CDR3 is CASSEVGSEQYF. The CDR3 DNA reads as TGTGCCAGCAGTGAAGTAGGGTCCGAGCAGTACTTC.

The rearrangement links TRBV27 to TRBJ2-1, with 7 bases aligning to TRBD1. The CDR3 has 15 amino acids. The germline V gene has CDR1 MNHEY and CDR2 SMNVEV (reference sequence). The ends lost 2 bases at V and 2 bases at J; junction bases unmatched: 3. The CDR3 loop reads CASSLRDSPYNEQFF. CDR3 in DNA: TGTGCCAGCAGTTTAAGGGACAGTCCCTACAATGAGCAGTTCTTC.

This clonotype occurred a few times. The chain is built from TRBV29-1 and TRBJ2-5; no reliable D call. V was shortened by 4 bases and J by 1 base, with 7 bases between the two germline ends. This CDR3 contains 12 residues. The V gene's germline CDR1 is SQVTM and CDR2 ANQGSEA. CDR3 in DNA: TGCAGCGTTGGACGGGCCCAAGAGACCCAGTACTTC. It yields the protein CSVGRAQETQYF.

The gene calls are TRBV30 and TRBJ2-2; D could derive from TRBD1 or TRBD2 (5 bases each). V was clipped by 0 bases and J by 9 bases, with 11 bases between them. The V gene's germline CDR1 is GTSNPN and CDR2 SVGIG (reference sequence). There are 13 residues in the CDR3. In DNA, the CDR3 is TGTGCCTGGAGTGTACAGAGGGGCTGGGAGCTGTTTTTT. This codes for CAWSVQRGWELFF. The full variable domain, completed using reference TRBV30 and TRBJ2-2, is SQTIHQWPATLVQPVGSPLSLECTVEGTSNPNLYWYRQAAGRGLQLLFYSVGIGQISSEVPQNLSASRPQDRQFILSSKKLLLSDSGFYLCAWSVQRGWELFFGEGSRLTVL.

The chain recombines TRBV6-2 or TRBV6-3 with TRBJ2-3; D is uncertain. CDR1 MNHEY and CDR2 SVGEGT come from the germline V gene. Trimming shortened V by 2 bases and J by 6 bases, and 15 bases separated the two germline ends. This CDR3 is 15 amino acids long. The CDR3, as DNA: TGTGCCAGCAGTTACCTCGGACCGAAGTGGGATACGCAGTATTTT. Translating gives CASSYLGPKWDTQYF.

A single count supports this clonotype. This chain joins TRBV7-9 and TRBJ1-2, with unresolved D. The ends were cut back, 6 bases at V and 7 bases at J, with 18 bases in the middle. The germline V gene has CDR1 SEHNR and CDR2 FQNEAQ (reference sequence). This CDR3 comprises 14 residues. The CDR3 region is CASSREAGSGGYTF. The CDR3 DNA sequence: TGTGCCAGCAGTCGCGAGGCGGGGTCTGGTGGCTACACCTTC.

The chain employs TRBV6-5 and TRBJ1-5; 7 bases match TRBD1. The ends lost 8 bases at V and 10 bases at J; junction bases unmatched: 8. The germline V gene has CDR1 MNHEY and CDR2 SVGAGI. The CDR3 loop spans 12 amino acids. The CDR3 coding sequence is TGTGCCAGCGGCAGGGGGGTCGGACCCCAGCATTTT. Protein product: CASGRGVGPQHF.

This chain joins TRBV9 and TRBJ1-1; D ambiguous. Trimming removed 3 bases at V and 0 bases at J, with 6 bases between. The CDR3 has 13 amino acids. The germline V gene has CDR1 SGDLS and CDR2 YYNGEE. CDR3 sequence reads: CASSASLNTEAFF. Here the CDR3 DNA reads TGTGCCAGCAGCGCCTCCTTGAACACTGAAGCTTTCTTT.

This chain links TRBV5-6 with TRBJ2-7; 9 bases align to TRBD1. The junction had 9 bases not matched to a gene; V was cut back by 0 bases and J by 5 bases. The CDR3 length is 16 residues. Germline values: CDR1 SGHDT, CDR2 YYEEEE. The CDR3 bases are TGTGCCAGCAGCTTGGGAAGCGGGACAGGGCGACACGAGCAGTACTTC. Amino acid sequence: CASSLGSGTGRHEQYF.

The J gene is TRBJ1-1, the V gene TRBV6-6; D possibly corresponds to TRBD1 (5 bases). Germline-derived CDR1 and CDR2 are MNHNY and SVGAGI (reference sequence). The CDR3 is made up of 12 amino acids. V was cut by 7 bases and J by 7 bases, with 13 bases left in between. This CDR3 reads CASTGRQLEAFF. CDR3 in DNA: TGTGCCAGCACGGGTAGACAGCTTGAAGCTTTCTTT.

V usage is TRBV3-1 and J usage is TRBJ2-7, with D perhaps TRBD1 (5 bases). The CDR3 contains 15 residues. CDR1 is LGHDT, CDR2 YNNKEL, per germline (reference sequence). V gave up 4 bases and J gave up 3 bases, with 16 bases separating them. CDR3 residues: CASSRPGAIFYEQYF. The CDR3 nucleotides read TGTGCCAGCAGCCGACCTGGGGCCATCTTCTACGAGCAGTACTTC.

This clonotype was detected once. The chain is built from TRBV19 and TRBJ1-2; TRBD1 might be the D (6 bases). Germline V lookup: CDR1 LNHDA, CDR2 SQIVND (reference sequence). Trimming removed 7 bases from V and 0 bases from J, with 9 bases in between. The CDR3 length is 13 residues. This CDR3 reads CASNNRANYGYTF. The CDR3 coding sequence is TGTGCCAGTAATAACAGGGCTAACTATGGCTACACCTTC.

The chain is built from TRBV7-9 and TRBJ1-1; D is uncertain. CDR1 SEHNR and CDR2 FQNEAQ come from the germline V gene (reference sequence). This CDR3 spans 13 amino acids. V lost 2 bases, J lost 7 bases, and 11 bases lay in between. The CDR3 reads CASSLLLHHEAFF. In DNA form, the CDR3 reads TGTGCCAGCAGCTTACTATTGCACCATGAAGCTTTCTTT.

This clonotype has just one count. Here the CDR3 DNA reads TGTGCCAGCAGCCCGGGGCGACAGGGCTGGTATGGCTACACCTTC. Protein sequence: CASSPGRQGWYGYTF. V is TRBV5-6 and J is TRBJ1-2, with 7 bases lining up with TRBD1. CDR3 length: 15 amino acids. Germline CDR1 is SGHDT and CDR2 is YYEEEE. Germline trimming cut 4 bases from V and 5 bases from J; bases unmatched to any gene: 11.

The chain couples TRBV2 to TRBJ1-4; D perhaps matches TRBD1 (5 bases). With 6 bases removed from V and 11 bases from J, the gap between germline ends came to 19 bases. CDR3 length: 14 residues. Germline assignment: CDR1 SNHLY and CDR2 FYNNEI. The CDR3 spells CASSSTEQKGKLFF. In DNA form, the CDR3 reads TGTGCCAGCAGCTCTACCGAGCAAAAGGGGAAACTGTTTTTT.

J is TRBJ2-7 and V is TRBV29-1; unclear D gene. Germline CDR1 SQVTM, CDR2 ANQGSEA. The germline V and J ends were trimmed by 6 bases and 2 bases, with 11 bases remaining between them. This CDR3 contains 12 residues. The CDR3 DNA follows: TGCAGCGTCCGACTTGGGACCTACGAGCAGTACTTC. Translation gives CSVRLGTYEQYF.

The CDR3 region has the DNA TGTGCCAGCAGACCTCTTACGGGACAGGGTCTTAACCCCTACGAGCAGTACTTC. Translated: CASRPLTGQGLNPYEQYF. V is TRBV5-6 and J is TRBJ2-7, with TRBD1 matching 9 bases. The trim removed 5 bases at V and 2 bases at J, leaving 17 bases unmatched. This CDR3 region has 18 residues. Per germline, CDR1 SGHDT and CDR2 YYEEEE. Full variable domain (outside the CDR3, taken from reference TRBV5-6 and TRBJ2-7): DAGVTQSPTHLIKTRGQQVTLRCSPKSGHDTVSWYQQALGQGPQFIFQYYEEEERQRGNFPDRFSGHQFPNYSSELNVNALLLGDSALYLCASRPLTGQGLNPYEQYFGPGTRLTVT.

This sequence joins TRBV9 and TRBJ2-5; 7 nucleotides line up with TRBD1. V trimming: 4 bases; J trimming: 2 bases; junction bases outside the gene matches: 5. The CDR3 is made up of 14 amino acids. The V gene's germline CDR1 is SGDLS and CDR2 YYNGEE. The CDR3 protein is CASSLTGQQETQYF. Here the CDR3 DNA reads TGTGCCAGCAGCCTGACAGGGCAGCAAGAGACCCAGTACTTC.

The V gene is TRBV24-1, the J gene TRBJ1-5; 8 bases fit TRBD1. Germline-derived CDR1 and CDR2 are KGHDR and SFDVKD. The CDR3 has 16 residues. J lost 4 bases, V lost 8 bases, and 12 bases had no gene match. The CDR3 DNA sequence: TGTGCCACCACTCGGCTGGACAGGGCTGAGAATCAGCCCCAGCATTTT. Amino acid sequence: CATTRLDRAENQPQHF.

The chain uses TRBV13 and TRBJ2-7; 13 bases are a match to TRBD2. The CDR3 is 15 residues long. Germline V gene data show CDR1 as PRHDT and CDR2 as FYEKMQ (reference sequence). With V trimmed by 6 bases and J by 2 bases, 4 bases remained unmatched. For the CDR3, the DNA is TGTGCCAGCAGGGGGACTAGCGGGGCTACCTACGAGCAGTACTTC. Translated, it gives CASRGTSGATYEQYF.

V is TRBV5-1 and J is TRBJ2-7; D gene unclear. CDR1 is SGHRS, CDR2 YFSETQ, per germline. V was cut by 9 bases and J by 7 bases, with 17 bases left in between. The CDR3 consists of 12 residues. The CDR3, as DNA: TGCGCCACCTCCCCTTCCGGGCAGGAGCAGTACTTC. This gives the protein CATSPSGQEQYF.

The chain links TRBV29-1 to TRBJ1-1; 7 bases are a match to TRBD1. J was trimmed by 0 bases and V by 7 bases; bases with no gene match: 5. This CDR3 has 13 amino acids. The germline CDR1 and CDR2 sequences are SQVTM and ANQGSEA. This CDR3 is CSARGQMNTEAFF. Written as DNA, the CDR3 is TGCAGCGCCCGGGGACAGATGAACACTGAAGCTTTCTTT.

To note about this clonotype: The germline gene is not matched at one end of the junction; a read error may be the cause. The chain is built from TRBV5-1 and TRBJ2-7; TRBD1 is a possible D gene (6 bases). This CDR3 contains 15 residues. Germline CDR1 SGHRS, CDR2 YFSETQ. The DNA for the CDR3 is TGCGCCAGCAGCTTGGTAGTACAGGGCTCCCACGAGCAGTACTTC. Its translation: CASSLVVQGSHEQYF.

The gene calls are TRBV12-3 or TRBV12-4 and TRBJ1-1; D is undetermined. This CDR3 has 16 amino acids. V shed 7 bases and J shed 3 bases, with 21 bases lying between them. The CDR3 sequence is CASTGERLSPDTEAFF. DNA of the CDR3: TGTGCCAGCACCGGAGAGCGCTTAAGCCCCGACACTGAAGCTTTCTTT.

As DNA, the CDR3 is TGCGCCAGCAGCCAAGGGGACAGGGGGGATGAAGCTTTCTTT. Translating gives CASSQGDRGDEAFF. V and J are TRBV4-1 and TRBJ1-1, with TRBD1 matching over 11 bases. Germline CDR1 and CDR2: MGHRA and YSYEKL. This CDR3 region has 14 residues. V trimming: 1 base; J trimming: 7 bases; junction bases outside the gene matches: 2.

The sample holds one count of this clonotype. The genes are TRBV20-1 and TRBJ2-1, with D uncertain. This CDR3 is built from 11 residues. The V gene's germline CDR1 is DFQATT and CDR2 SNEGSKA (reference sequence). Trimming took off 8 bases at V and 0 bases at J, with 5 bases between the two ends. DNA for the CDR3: TGCAGTTGGCCCTCCTACAATGAGCAGTTCTTC. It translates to CSWPSYNEQFF.

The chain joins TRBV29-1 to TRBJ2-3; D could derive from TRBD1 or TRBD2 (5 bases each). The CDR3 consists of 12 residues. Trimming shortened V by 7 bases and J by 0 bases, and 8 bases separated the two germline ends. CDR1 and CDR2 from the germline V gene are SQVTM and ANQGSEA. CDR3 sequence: CSGGFSTDTQYF. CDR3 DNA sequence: TGCAGCGGGGGGTTTAGCACAGATACGCAGTATTTT.

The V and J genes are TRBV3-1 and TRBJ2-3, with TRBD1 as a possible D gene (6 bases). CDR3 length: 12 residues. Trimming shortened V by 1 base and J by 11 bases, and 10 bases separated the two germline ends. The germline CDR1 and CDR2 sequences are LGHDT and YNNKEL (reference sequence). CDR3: CASSQGRTVQYF. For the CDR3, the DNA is TGTGCCAGCAGCCAAGGACGGACAGTGCAGTATTTT.

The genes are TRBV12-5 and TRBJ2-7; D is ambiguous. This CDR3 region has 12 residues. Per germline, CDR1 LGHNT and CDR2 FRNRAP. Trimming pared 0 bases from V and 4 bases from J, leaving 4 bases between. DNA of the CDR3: TGTGCTAGTGGTTTGGTACCTTACGAGCAGTACTTC. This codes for CASGLVPYEQYF.